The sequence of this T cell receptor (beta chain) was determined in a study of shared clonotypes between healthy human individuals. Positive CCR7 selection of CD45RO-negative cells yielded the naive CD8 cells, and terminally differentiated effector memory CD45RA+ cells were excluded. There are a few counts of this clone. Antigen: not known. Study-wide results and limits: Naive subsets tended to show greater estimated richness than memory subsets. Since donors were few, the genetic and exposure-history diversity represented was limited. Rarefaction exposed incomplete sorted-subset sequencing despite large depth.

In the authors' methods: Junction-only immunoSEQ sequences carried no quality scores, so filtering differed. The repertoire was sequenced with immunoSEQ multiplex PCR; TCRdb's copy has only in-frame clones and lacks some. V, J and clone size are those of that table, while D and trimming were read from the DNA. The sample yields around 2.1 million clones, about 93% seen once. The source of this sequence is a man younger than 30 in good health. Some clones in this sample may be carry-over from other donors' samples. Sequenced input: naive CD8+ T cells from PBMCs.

The CDR3 coding sequence is TGTGCCACCCAGGACAGGAATACTAACTATGGCTACACCTTC. Translation gives CATQDRNTNYGYTF. J is TRBJ1-2 and V is TRBV27; 7 positions agree with TRBD1. Germline V gene sequence: CDR1 MNHEY, CDR2 SMNVEV (reference sequence). This CDR3 is 14 amino acids long. Germline trimming cut 10 bases from V and 0 bases from J; bases unmatched to any gene: 8.